This T cell receptor (beta chain) was found in a study of memory CD4+ T cells and cytomegalovirus serostatus. Looking at the study overall: Healthy Belgian adult donors included roughly ten CMV-positive and 20 to 30 CMV-negative people. Study-wide points: CD4+ memory repertoires contained 67 of 164 reported CMV TCRbeta sequences.

Data came from immunoSEQ multiplex PCR; TCRdb stores just in-frame clones and leaves some out. This sample carries tens of thousands of clones, 70% to 80% of them seen once, and the ten largest clones take 0.88%. A note on this clone: The antigen remains unidentified.

Single viable CD3+CD4+CD8-CD45RO+ cells were sorted as the memory CD4+ T cells. CMV serostatus came from serum IgG against pp150, pp28, p38, p52. Germline loops: CDR1 SGHTA, CDR2 FQGNSA. Trimming pared 4 bases from V and 9 bases from J, leaving 16 bases between. The CDR3 covers 14 residues. V is TRBV7-2 and J is TRBJ2-1; either TRBD1 or TRBD2 may supply D (6 bases each). The sequencing sample was made of memory CD4+ T cells from blood. The clonotype was recovered from an adult in good health and CMV-seronegative. The CDR3 nucleotides read TGTGCCAGCAGCTCGGAGGGGGGTTTGGGTGAGCAGTTCTTC. Amino acids: CASSSEGGLGEQFF.